This TCR beta chain was sequenced during a study of ipilimumab plus nivolumab after autologous stem cell transplantation. The CDR3 is made up of 16 amino acids. The ends were cut back, 0 bases at V and 0 bases at J, with 10 bases in the middle. The V gene's germline CDR1 is SGDLS and CDR2 YYNGEE. Some clones are missing from TCRdb's copy, which holds only in-frame ones; the method was immunoSEQ multiplex PCR. This sample has 15,000 or so clones, with 71% found just once. The material sequenced was PBMCs, taken in a trial of ipilimumab plus nivolumab as post-transplant consolidation. This chain uses TRBV9 with TRBJ1-3; maybe TRBD1 (6 bases). The sequence was collected from a male donor with diffuse large B-cell lymphoma. The CDR3 nucleotides are TGTGCCAGCAGCGTAGGGCGGACAGACTCTGGAAACACCATATATTTT. Translating gives CASSVGRTDSGNTIYF.